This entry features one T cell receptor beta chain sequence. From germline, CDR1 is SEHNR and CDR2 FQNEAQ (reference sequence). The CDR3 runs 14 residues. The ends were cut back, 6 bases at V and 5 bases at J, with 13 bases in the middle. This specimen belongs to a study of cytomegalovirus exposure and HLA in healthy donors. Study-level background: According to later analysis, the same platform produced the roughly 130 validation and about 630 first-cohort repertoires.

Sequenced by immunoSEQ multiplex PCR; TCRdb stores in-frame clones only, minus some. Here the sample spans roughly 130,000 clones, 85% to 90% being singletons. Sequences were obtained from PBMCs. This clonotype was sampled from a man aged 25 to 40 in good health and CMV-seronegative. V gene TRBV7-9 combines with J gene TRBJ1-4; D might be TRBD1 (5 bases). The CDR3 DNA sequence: TGTGCCAGCAGAAGTAAGGGGCCGAATGAAAAACTGTTTTTT. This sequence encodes CASRSKGPNEKLFF. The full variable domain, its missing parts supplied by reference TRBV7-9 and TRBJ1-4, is DTGVSQNPRHKITKRGQNVTFRCDPISEHNRLYWYRQTLGQGPEFLTYFQNEAQLEKSRLLSDRFSAERPKGSFSTLEIQRTEQGDSAMYLCASRSKGPNEKLFFGSGTQLSVL.